Presented here are 18 T cell receptor beta chains from one specimen sequenced in a study of post-analysis software for immune sequencing data. Prepared libraries of TCR beta cDNA carried unique molecular identifiers. TCRdb used MiXCR to reprocess the PCR reads, holding one entry per CDR3 protein. Counted here are about half a million distinct CDR3 sequences, roughly 45% occurring once; the ten biggest clones make up around an eighth. Study observations and caveats: Relative to controls, patients had a few TRBV segments at higher frequency, with TRBV5-6, TRBV5-1 and TRBV20-1 among these.

Antigens of these TCRs are unknown. Sequenced material: blood. These receptors were taken from a girl aged 10 to 17 with multiple sclerosis.

The CDR3 region has the DNA TGTGCCAGCAGTTCCAGACAGTACGGTGGAAACACCATATATTTT. It codes for CASSSRQYGGNTIYF. This chain uses TRBV6-6 with TRBJ1-3; the D gene is possibly TRBD1 (5 bases). V was clipped by 4 bases and J by 3 bases, with 13 bases between them. This CDR3 is built from 15 residues. The germline gives CDR1 MNHNY, CDR2 SVGAGI (reference sequence).

This clonotype was seen only a few times. This chain links TRBV4-3 with TRBJ2-5, with D maybe TRBD1 (6 bases). V lost 1 base and J lost 11, with 20 bases in between. Looked up from germline, CDR1 is LGHNA and CDR2 is YSLEER. The CDR3 is made up of 15 amino acids. The CDR3 nucleotides read TGCGCCAGCAGCCAAGGGACAGTGGCCCTTGAGGAGCAGTACTTC. Translated: CASSQGTVALEEQYF.

This clonotype has just a few counts. The chain joins TRBV29-1 to TRBJ1-1; D is uncertain. Germline V gene sequence: CDR1 SQVTM, CDR2 ANQGSEA. This CDR3 region has 8 residues. In nucleotides, the CDR3 is TGCAAGGCGCGGGAGGCTTTCTTT. It specifies CKAREAFF.

The rearrangement uses TRBV28 and TRBJ2-7; D perhaps matches TRBD2 (5 bases). Between the trimmed V and J ends, which lost 6 bases and 3 bases, there was a span of 18 bases. Germline V gene lookup returns CDR1 MDHEN and CDR2 SYDVKM. The CDR3 is 15 amino acids. The CDR3 loop reads CASRPGHGSYYEQYF. The CDR3 coding sequence is TGTGCCAGCAGGCCTGGGCATGGGAGTTACTACGAGCAGTACTTC.

This clonotype was detected only once. This rearrangement joins TRBV28 to TRBJ1-4; 9 bases map to TRBD1. The CDR3 has 15 residues. V shed 5 bases, J shed 7 bases, and the junction held 8 bases outside the gene matches. Looked up from germline, CDR1 is MDHEN and CDR2 is SYDVKM. The CDR3 DNA follows: TGTGCCAGCAGTGGCCGGACAGGGGTTGGTGAAAAACTGTTTTTT. It translates to CASSGRTGVGEKLFF. Based on the CDR3 plus reference TRBV28 and TRBJ1-4, the full variable domain is DVKVTQSSRYLVKRTGEKVFLECVQDMDHENMFWYRQDPGLGLRLIYFSYDVKMKEKGDIPEGYSVSREKKERFSLILESASTNQTSMYLCASSGRTGVGEKLFFGSGTQLSVL.

This clonotype turned up a few times. The rearrangement uses TRBV7-2 and TRBJ2-7; the match to TRBD1 covers 7 bases. V shed 6 bases, J shed 1 base, and the junction held 9 bases outside the gene matches. Germline assignment: CDR1 SGHTA and CDR2 FQGNSA. CDR3 length: 15 residues. The CDR3 region is CASRLTGTESYEQYF. CDR3 nucleotides: TGTGCCAGCAGACTAACCGGGACAGAGTCCTACGAGCAGTACTTC.

The chain combines TRBV14 with TRBJ2-7, with TRBD2 matching 15 bases. Per germline, CDR1 SGHDN and CDR2 FVKESK. With V trimmed by 0 bases and J by 10 bases, 13 bases remained unmatched. This CDR3 has 18 amino acids. The CDR3 DNA reads as TGTGCCAGCAGCCAAGATGCACCGGGACTAGCGGGAGGATCGGCCCAGTACTTC. Protein: CASSQDAPGLAGGSAQYF.

The rearrangement links TRBV10-3 to TRBJ1-5, with D unresolved. The CDR3 is 15 residues long. Trimming cost V 0 bases and J 0 bases, with 6 bases left between them. Looked up from germline, CDR1 is ENHRY and CDR2 is SYGVKD. CDR3: CAISESYDSNQPQHF. DNA for the CDR3: TGTGCCATCAGTGAGTCCTACGATAGCAATCAGCCCCAGCATTTT.

This clonotype was detected only a few times. This chain joins TRBV10-3 and TRBJ1-2; D is possibly TRBD1 (6 bases). The CDR3 runs 12 residues. Germline CDR1 and CDR2: ENHRY and SYGVKD. Trimming left V 5 bases short and J 8 bases short, with 12 bases between. CDR3 amino acids: CAISLQGRGYTF. CDR3 in DNA: TGTGCCATCAGTCTCCAGGGGAGAGGCTACACCTTC.

This clonotype has a handful of counts. The chain recombines TRBV29-1 with TRBJ2-4; maybe TRBD1 (5 bases). The J call is uncertain, as TRBJ2-7 better fits the DNA end. Germline CDR1 SQVTM, CDR2 ANQGSEA. The CDR3 length is 11 residues. CDR3 protein: CSVRAAYEQYF. The DNA for the CDR3 is TGCAGCGTCAGGGCCGCCTACGAGCAGTACTTC.

This sequence joins TRBV9 and TRBJ1-1; a weak D match, TRBD1 (5 bases). V was pared by 5 bases and J by 5 bases, with 13 bases between. The CDR3 contains 13 residues. Germline V CDR1 and CDR2: SGDLS, YYNGEE. In DNA form, the CDR3 reads TGTGCCAGCAGACCCCCGGGGCAGACTGAAGCTTTCTTT. It is translated as CASRPPGQTEAFF.

The genes are TRBV20-1 and TRBJ2-1; D not resolved. Germline CDR1 reads DFQATT; CDR2 reads SNEGSKA (reference sequence). V lost 3 bases and J lost 5, with 14 bases in between. CDR3 length equals 14 residues. CDR3 sequence: CSASRGLGHNEQFF. The CDR3, as DNA: TGCAGTGCTAGTAGAGGTTTGGGCCACAATGAGCAGTTCTTC.

V gene TRBV6-6 combines with J gene TRBJ2-3, with D unresolved. With 0 bases removed from V and 4 bases from J, the gap between germline ends came to 8 bases. The CDR3 totals 14 residues. Germline V gene data show CDR1 as MNHNY and CDR2 as SVGAGI (reference sequence). The CDR3 loop is CASSYSVWADTQYF. DNA for the CDR3: TGTGCCAGCAGTTACTCCGTTTGGGCAGATACGCAGTATTTT.

The chain recombines TRBV20-1 with TRBJ1-5; TRBD1 agrees at 9 bases. J gave up 0 bases and V 1 base, and 4 bases lay outside the gene matches. The CDR3 spans 16 residues. Germline CDR1 DFQATT, CDR2 SNEGSKA (reference sequence). The CDR3 DNA is TGCAGTGCTAGAGCTGGACAGGGGTATAGCAATCAGCCCCAGCATTTT. Protein product: CSARAGQGYSNQPQHF.

This chain uses TRBV20-1 with TRBJ2-1, with 10 nucleotides matching TRBD1. With 0 bases clipped from V and 5 bases from J, the junction kept 4 bases outside the gene matches. In germline, CDR1 is DFQATT, CDR2 SNEGSKA (reference sequence). CDR3 size: 15 residues. In DNA, the CDR3 is TGCAGTGCTAGAGACGTCGGGACAGGGGACAATGAGCAGTTCTTC. Translating it yields CSARDVGTGDNEQFF.

The chain employs TRBV6-5 and TRBJ1-2, with 7 bases lining up with TRBD1. Germline V gene sequence: CDR1 MNHEY, CDR2 SVGAGI. This CDR3 has 14 amino acids. The J segment lost 6 bases and the V segment lost 0 bases, leaving 4 bases of the junction unmatched. The CDR3 DNA reads as TGTGCCAGCAGTTACTCGTCACAGGGGAATGGCTACACCTTC. This encodes CASSYSSQGNGYTF.

This chain joins TRBV5-1 and TRBJ2-1, with D hard to call. Trimming removed 2 bases at V and 2 bases at J, with 11 bases between. The CDR3 sequence is 15 residues long. Germline V gene lookup returns CDR1 SGHRS and CDR2 YFSETQ. Here the CDR3 reads CASSFSRPTYNEQFF. As DNA, the CDR3 is TGCGCCAGCAGCTTTTCGCGACCAACCTACAATGAGCAGTTCTTC. Together with reference TRBV5-1 and TRBJ2-1, the CDR3 gives the full variable domain: KAGVTQTPRYLIKTRGQQVTLSCSPISGHRSVSWYQQTPGQGLQFLFEYFSETQRNKGNFPGRFSGRQFSNSRSEMNVSTLELGDSALYLCASSFSRPTYNEQFFGPGTRLTVL.

The CDR3 region is CASSPDRGMETGYTF. The CDR3 nucleotides are TGTGCCAGCAGCCCCGACAGGGGAATGGAAACTGGCTACACCTTC. This sequence joins TRBV7-9 and TRBJ1-2; 8 bases agree with TRBD1. This CDR3 spans 15 amino acids. V dropped 5 bases and J dropped 7; count of bases not matched to a gene: 12. Germline assignment: CDR1 SEHNR and CDR2 FQNEAQ (reference sequence).